This T cell receptor beta chain was observed in a study of long-term antiretroviral therapy in people with HIV. Concerning this clone itself: Its target is unknown.

Study-wide findings and caveats: Controls exceeded HIV repertoires in CDR3 length range.

Sequencing relied on immunoSEQ assay v3.0, run at survey level. For each individual sample, sequencing targeted about 40,000-55,000 T-cell genomes. TCRdb keeps only in-frame clones here, not all; method: immunoSEQ multiplex PCR. The repertoire consists of 32,000 or so clones, with over 60% occurring once and the leading ten covering roughly 7.1%. V lost 1 base, J lost 0 bases, and 9 bases stayed unmatched. The CDR3 loop spans 18 amino acids. CDR1 is SGHAT, CDR2 FQNNGV, per germline. The sequence was collected from a woman aged 45-65 years with HIV. The sequences come from unsorted PBMCs, collected 2 years after starting antiretroviral therapy. The chain links TRBV11-2 to TRBJ2-5; 9 nucleotides agree with TRBD2. The CDR3 loop is CASSLGRAGGGYQETQYF. In DNA, the CDR3 is TGTGCCAGCAGCTTAGGTCGAGCGGGGGGCGGGTACCAAGAGACCCAGTACTTC.